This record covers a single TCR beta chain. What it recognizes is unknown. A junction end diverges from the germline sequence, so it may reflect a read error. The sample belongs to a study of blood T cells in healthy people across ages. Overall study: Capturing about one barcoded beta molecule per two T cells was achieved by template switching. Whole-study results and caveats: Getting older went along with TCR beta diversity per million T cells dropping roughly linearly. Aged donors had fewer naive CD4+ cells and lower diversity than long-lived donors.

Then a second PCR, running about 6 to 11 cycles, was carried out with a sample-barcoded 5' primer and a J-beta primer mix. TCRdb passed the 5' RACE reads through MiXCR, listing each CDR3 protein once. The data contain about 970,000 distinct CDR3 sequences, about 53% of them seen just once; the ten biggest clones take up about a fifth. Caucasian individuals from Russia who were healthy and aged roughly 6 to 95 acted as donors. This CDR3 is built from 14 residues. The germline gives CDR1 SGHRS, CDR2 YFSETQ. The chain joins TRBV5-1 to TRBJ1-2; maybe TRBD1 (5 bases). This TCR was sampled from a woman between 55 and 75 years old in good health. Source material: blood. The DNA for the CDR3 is TGCACCAGCAGCCCCTTGGCGACAGTACGTGGCTACACCTTC. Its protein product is CTSSPLATVRGYTF.